Listed below are T cell receptor beta chains from one sample, sequenced in a study of regulatory T cells in long-lasting Graves disease. TCRdb used MiXCR to reprocess the multiplex PCR reads, holding one entry per CDR3 protein. The table records about 470,000 distinct CDR3 sequences, roughly 20% of them present only once. The specimen was peripheral blood mononuclear cells (PBMCs), collected when the disease was refractory, from a patient treated with antithyroid drugs. Receptors originate from a female donor with Graves disease. Each CDR3 is given with its conserved first and last residue. A D gene is named only where the DNA matches it firmly. Clone sizes are given selectively: once, few, many, or a class where the clone is expanded.

D,V,J,size,DNA,CDR3
TRBD2,TRBV4-2,TRBJ2-5,many,TGTGCCAGCAGCCAAGATGGGACTAGCGGGTTCCAAGAGACCCAGTACTTC,CASSQDGTSGFQETQYF
NA,TRBV7-9,TRBJ2-7,many,TGTGCCAGCAGCGAATGGGGCGGGGTGAGGCTACGCGAGCAGTACTTC,CASSEWGGVRLREQYF
TRBD2,TRBV7-9,TRBJ2-5,many,TGTGCCAGCAGCTCCATAGCGGGAGGGCCTGGACAAGAGACCCAGTACTTC,CASSSIAGGPGQETQYF
TRBD1,TRBV6-1,TRBJ2-2,few,TGTGCCAGCAGTCGCTGGACAGGGGCGACGAACACCGGGGAGCTGTTTTTT,CASSRWTGATNTGELFF
TRBD1,TRBV7-8,TRBJ1-2,many,TGTGCCAGCAGCGTAAGAGGCCCGGGACAGGGGCGAGGAAGCTATGGCTACACCTTC,CASSVRGPGQGRGSYGYTF
NA,TRBV2,TRBJ2-5,many,TGTGCCAGCATGAACTTCCTGGAGACCCAGTACTTC,CASMNFLETQYF
NA,TRBV6-2/TRBV6-3,TRBJ2-1,few,TGTGCCAGCAGTTACTCTGAGCAGTTCTTC,CASSYSEQFF
NA,TRBV5-4,TRBJ2-7,many,TGTGCCAGCAGCTTGTCAATTGACTACGAGCAGTACTTC,CASSLSIDYEQYF
TRBD2,TRBV28,TRBJ2-3,many,TGTGCCAGCAGTCCAGAGGGACTAGCGGTCACAGATACGCAGTATTTT,CASSPEGLAVTDTQYF
TRBD2,TRBV20-1,TRBJ2-5,NA,TGCAGTGCTAGAGACCAAAGGGGGACTAGCGGGAGCGTAGAGACCCAGTACTTC,CSARDQRGTSGSVETQYF
NA,TRBV28,TRBJ2-5,NA,TGTGCCAGCAGTTTATGGGGGGGGCGGGAGGAGACCCAGTACTTC,CASSLWGGREETQYF
TRBD1,TRBV2,TRBJ2-2,NA,TGTGCCAGCTACACAGGGGGCGATTCGGCCGGGGAGCTGTTTTTT,CASYTGGDSAGELFF
TRBD1,TRBV5-1,TRBJ2-7,NA,TGCGCCAGCAGCTGGACAGGGGAGAGCTCCTACGAGCAGTACTTC,CASSWTGESSYEQYF
NA,TRBV6-1,TRBJ2-7,many,TGTGCCAGCAGCTCCCTTAGGGGCTCCAGTTATGAGCAGTACTTC,CASSSLRGSSYEQYF
TRBD2,TRBV4-1,TRBJ2-7,many,TGCGCCAGCAGCCTACCCCTTAGCGGGAGCTCCTACGAGCAGTACTTC,CASSLPLSGSSYEQYF
NA,TRBV6-1,TRBJ2-2,many,TGTGCCAGCAGGCTTGCGGGCACCGGGGAGCTGTTTTTT,CASRLAGTGELFF
NA,TRBV3-1,TRBJ1-1,many,TGTGCCAGCAGCCAAGTCCCGGGGGGAGGGATCGCTGAAGCTTTCTTT,CASSQVPGGGIAEAFF
TRBD1,TRBV12-3/TRBV12-4,TRBJ1-2,many,TGTGCCAGCACCGGCGGGACAGATGGCTACACCTTC,CASTGGTDGYTF
NA,TRBV15,TRBJ2-2,many,TGTGCCACCAGCAGGGCATCCGGGGAGCTGTTTTTT,CATSRASGELFF
NA,TRBV3-1,TRBJ2-1,few,TGTGCCAGCAGCCAAGACGTGCGGCGGTACTACAATGAGCAGTTCTTC,CASSQDVRRYYNEQFF
TRBD1,TRBV6-1,TRBJ2-7,many,TGTGCCAGCAGTAGGGGACAGAACTCCTACGAGCAGTACTTC,CASSRGQNSYEQYF
NA,TRBV27,TRBJ2-7,NA,TGTGCCAGCAGTTTATCAGGACGGACCTCCTACGAGCAGTACTTC,CASSLSGRTSYEQYF
TRBD1,TRBV20-1,TRBJ2-1,few,TGCAGTGCTGAGAGAGACAGGGGGCAAGGTTGGACGGTCAATGAGCAGTTCTTC,CSAERDRGQGWTVNEQFF
NA,TRBV27,TRBJ1-2,many,TGTGCCAGCAGTTTACGGATCCCGGCGACGTATGGCTACACCTTC,CASSLRIPATYGYTF